This T cell receptor beta chain derives from a study of beta chain features in type 1 diabetes listed by TCRdb under 2018. Describing the broader study: No differences in mean age, gender distribution, total cell number or subset yield were found between patients and healthy donors. The study compared TCRB repertoires of sorted circulating CD4+ T cell subsets between recently diagnosed type 1 diabetes patients and matched healthy donors. A total of about 100 million sorted cells were examined across all samples, and RNA yield correlated strongly with the number of cells per subset. Naive and central memory subsets were obtained from all 30 or so donors, but regulatory and stem cell-like memory subsets were isolated from only 8 patients and about 8 healthy donors. Results the study describes overall, beyond this receptor: Sequencing cDNA rather than genomic DNA could over-represent highly expressing activated cells, although activation and CD3 levels did not differ between groups. A moderate but significant shortening of TCRB CDR3 length was observed in type 1 diabetes patients in all four CD4+ subsets. Naive, central memory and regulatory TCRB repertoires appeared to be more alike among patients than among healthy donors. At VDJ recombination sites, patients with type 1 diabetes made fewer insertions and deleted more nucleotides, a pattern implying thymic rearrangement abnormalities. PCR might favor shorter templates, but patient and control samples were amplified and corrected together, so any skew would affect both groups equally. Because the HLA sub-analyses included only small numbers of individuals, any influence of HLA type on TCRB rearrangement was left unresolved.

A single peripheral blood draw of 95 to 150 mL on average was collected from each donor into heparinised tubes. A BD FACSAria II was used to sort naive, central memory, regulatory and stem cell-like memory CD4+ T cells with a panel that included CD45RO, CCR7, CD25, CD127, CD95 and CD27. A purity above 95% was achieved for all sorted populations. PBMCs were isolated immediately by Lymphoprep density gradient centrifugation and stained directly without culture. To minimize batch effects, samples were stained and sorted in pairs, one healthy donor with one patient per experiment. As for this clone: Its specific antigen is unknown. Per-base qualities were not stored, and no clone one base away is much larger.

The entire isolated RNA was reverse transcribed using the High Capacity cDNA Reverse Transcription Kit, and thus expressed TCRB transcripts were sequenced. Naive, central memory and regulatory T cell samples underwent deep immunoSEQ sequencing, averaging about 3.3 million total reads per sample. After sorted cells were lysed in RLT buffer, RNA was extracted with DNase-treated RNeasy Micro or Mini kits, with the choice depending on cell number. Each cell subset was processed separately to prevent cross-contamination, with patient and healthy donor samples processed together. The immunoSEQ multiplex PCR was used to amplify TCRB sequences from cDNA, generating 87-bp fragments that spanned the CDR3 region. Amplicons were sequenced on the Illumina HiSeq platform. On the study's bioinformatics: Synthetic template baselines were used to correct PCR bias computationally, reads within Hamming distance 2 were collapsed, and singletons that could not be merged were discarded. Reads were aligned to IMGT to assign V, D and J genes, CDR3 length, and insertions or deletions at six rearrangement sites. Within each subset, clonotype counts were normalized to the number of sorted cells before true diversity and Gini coefficients were calculated with the tcR R package. The overlap coefficient, calculated on TCRB nucleotide sequences, was used to measure repertoire sharing. TCRdb holds this immuneACCESS table with in-frame rearrangements only. Some clones are missing; in checked studies, unresolved V genes explain under half, and the rest has no known cause. D and trimming were read from the DNA, whereas the V and J calls and clone size are those reported in that table. The sample table contains tens of thousands of clones; only one count was recorded for around 48% of them. The ten largest clonotypes hold 0.65% to 0.9% of the sample.

Sequences were obtained from central memory CD4+ T cells from blood. The receptor was isolated from a woman aged 18-30 years in good health.

The encoded CDR3 is CASSRAGFQYTQYF. Here is the DNA: TGTGCCAGCAGCCGGGCGGGGTTCCAATATACGCAGTATTTT. The sequence is built from TRBV14 and TRBJ2-3, with TRBD2 perhaps the D gene, on 6 matching bases. As encoded in the germline V gene, CDR1 is SGHDN while CDR2 is FVKESK. The junction carries 15 bases between V and J, which are trimmed by 4 bases and 7 bases respectively. The CDR3 goes from the cysteine to the phenylalanine over 14 residues. The DNA shown is the 42-base CDR3, in frame from base 1.